This paragraph covers one T cell receptor (beta chain) sequence. This clonotype was observed many times. No cognate antigen has been identified for it. Within one base of it there is no much larger clone, and no base qualities were kept. The library was generated by PCR. The instrument given in TCRdb is Illumina HiSeq 2500. TCR libraries were prepared with molecular barcoding, using unique molecular identifiers to normalize TCRbeta repertoire quantification. TCRdb took the public reads, trimmed them with fastp at Q25, ran MiXCR for clone calling and kept in-frame beta chains. Rows merge per CDR3 protein into single entries with the most common DNA and genes. This sample lists about 1,000,000 distinct CDR3 sequences; roughly 31% were detected once. Of the sample, 28% is held by the ten largest clones. The entry originates in a study of T-cell reconstitution after alpha-beta-depleted transplantation in children (dated by TCRdb to about 2016). In terms of the full investigation: T-cell immune reconstitution after TCRalphabeta/CD19-depleted allogeneic hematopoietic cell transplantation in children was quantitatively tracked in the study by means of TCR repertoire profiling.

The CDR3 holds 13 amino acids from the cysteine to the phenylalanine. Just the 39-base CDR3 DNA is kept, in frame starting at base 1. For CDR1 and CDR2, the germline V gene lists SQVTM and ANQGSEA. V has 7 bases trimmed and J has 1 base trimmed; junction bases matching no gene number 5. This specimen's treatment or condition label, per the study, means: allogeneic hematopoietic cell transplantation with graft depleted of TCRalphabeta T cells and CD19 B cells. TCRalphabeta/CD19-depleted allogeneic hematopoietic cell grafts were given to the transplant recipients, all of whom were children. The paper's findings and limits, for the study overall: Over the following months the frequencies of hyperexpanded clones went down, and after one year T-cell counts and TCRbeta diversity were mostly credited to newly produced T cells. In some patients, the high TCRbeta diversity seen at day 60 was put down to recipient T cells and intrathymic progenitors that had survived conditioning. About two months after transplant, the apparently early recovery of alphabetaT-cell counts reportedly depended on just several hundred clones that had expanded rapidly and came from non-depleted graft cells.

Source: PBMCs, mostly from graft donor cells, taken 360 days after TCRalphabeta/CD19-depleted stem cell transplant. The sequence was obtained from a boy in the first two years of life who had a stem cell transplant for SCID, so the T cells may come from the graft donor. The chain employs TRBV29-1 and TRBJ2-3; a stretch of 7 junction bases matches TRBD2. The CDR3 region: CSAPLAGTDTQYF. The sequence in DNA is TGCAGCGCCCCCCTAGCGGGCACAGATACGCAGTATTTT.